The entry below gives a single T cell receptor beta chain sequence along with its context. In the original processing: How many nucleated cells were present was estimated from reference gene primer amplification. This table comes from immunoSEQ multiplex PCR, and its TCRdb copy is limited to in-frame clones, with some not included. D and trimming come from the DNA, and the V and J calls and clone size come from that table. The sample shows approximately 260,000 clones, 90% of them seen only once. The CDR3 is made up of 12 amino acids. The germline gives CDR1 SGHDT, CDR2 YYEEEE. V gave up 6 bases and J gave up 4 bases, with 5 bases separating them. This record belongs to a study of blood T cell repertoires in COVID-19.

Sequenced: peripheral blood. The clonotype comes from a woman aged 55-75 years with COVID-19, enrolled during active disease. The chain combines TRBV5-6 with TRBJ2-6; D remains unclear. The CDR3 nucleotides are TGTGCCAGCATGGGCGGGGCCAACGTCCTGACTTTC. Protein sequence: CASMGGANVLTF. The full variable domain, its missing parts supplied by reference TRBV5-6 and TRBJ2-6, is DAGVTQSPTHLIKTRGQQVTLRCSPKSGHDTVSWYQQALGQGPQFIFQYYEEEERQRGNFPDRFSGHQFPNYSSELNVNALLLGDSALYLCASMGGANVLTFGAGSRLTVL.